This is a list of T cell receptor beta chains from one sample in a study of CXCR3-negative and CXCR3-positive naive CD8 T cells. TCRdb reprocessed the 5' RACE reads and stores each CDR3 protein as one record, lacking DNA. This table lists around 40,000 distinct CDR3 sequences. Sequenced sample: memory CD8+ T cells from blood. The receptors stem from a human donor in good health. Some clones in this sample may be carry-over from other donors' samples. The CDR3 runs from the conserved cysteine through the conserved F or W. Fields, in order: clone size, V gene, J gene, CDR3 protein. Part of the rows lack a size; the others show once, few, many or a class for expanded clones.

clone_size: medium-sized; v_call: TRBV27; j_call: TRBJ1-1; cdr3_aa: CASSLGGPALNTEAFF
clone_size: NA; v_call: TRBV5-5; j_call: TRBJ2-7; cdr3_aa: CASSWDPNAPYEQYF
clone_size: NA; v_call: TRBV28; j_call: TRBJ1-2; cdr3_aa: CASSFGEAINYGYTF
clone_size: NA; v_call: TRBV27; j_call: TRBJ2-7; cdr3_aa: CASSLQGRTYEQYF
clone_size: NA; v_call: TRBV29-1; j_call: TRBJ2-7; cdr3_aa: CSVVLPSYEQYF
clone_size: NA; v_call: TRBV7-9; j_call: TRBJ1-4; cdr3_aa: CASSSVGQSNEKLFF
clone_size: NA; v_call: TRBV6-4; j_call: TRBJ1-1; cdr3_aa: CASSRRFPEAFF
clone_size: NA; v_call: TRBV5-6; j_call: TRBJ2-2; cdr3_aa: CASSPGLAGELGELFF
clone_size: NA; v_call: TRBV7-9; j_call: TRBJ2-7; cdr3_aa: CASSDPYEQYF
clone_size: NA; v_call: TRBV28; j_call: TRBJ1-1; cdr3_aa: CASSLRGGAEAFF
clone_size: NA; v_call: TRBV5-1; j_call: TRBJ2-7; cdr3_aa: CASSHGTGGYEQYF
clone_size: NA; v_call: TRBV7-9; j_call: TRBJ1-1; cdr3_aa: CASSLVPGPYNTEAFF
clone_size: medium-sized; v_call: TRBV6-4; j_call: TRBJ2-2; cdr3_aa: CASSDGGAGELFF
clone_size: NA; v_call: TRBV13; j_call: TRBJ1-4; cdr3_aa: CASSPAYNEKLFF
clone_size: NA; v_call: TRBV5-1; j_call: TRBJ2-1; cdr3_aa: CASSLGQGDNEQFF
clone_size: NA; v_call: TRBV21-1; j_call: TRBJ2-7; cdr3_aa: CASSKLAQRPRSSYEQYF
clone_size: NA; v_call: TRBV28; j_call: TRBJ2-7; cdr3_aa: CASSDPVTGLSYEQYF
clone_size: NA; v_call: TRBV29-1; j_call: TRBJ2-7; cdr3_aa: CSAVGLESGEQYF
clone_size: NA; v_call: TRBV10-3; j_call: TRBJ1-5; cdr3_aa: CAISAAGGQPQHF
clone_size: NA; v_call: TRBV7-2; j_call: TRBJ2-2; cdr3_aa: CASSELDRGLNGELFF
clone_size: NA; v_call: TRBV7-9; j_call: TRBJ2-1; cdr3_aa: CASSSPWGEQFF
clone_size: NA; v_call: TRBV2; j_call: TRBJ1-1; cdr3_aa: CASSKRGDMNTEAFF
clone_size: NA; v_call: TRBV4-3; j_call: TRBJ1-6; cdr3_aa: CASSQEVDRGGSPLHF
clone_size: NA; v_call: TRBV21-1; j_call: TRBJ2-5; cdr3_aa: CASSKDPGRDQETQYF
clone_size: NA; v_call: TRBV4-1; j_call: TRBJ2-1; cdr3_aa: CASSQVRVFDEQFF
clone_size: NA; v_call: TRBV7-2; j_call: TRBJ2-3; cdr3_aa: CASSFVGRGGPDTQYF
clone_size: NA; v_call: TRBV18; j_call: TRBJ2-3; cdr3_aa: CASSPSLRGLIGDTQYF
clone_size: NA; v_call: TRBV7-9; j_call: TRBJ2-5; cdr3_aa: CASSKTGNQETQYF
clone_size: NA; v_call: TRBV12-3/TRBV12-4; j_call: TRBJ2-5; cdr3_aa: CASTRGKSRATQYF
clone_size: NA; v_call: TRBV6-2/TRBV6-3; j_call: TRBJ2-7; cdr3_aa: CASSYLPPGATGTDYEQYF
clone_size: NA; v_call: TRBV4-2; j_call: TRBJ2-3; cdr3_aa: CASSQGAGGADTQYF
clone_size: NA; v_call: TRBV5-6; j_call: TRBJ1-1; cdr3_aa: CASSFPGRLNTEAFF
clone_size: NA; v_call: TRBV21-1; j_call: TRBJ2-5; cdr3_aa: CASSKERGAPLTQYF
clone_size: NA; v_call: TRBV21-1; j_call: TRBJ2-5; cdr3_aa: CASRIRDRGPGETQYF
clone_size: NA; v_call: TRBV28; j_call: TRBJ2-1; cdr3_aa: CASSSALAGDNEQFF
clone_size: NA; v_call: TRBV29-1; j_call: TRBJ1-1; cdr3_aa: CSVEWEKNTEAFF
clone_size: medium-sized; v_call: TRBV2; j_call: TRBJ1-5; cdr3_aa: CASALAETGVDQPQHF
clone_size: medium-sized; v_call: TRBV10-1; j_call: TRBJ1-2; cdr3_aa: CASSEDRVGYTF
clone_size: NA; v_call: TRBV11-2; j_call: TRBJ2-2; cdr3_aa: CASSFRQGPGELFF
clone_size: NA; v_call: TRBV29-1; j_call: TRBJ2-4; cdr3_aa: CSVAGTGDAIGQNIQYF
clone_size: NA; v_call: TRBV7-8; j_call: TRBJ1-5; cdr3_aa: CASSLEGFGGGGNQPQHF
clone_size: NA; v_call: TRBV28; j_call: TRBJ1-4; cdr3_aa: CASSSRGETEKLFF
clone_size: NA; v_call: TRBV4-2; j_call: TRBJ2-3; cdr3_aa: CASSQEAGGPDTQYF
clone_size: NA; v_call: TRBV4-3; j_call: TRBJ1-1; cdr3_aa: CASSQDFVQNTEAFF
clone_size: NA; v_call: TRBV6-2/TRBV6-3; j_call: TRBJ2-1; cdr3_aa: CATQNPREQFF
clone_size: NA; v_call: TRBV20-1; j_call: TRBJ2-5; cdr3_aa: CSASGQGNWETQYF
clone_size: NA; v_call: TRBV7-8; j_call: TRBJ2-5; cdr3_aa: CASSLVFLAVETQYF
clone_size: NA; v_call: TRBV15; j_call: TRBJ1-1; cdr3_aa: CATSRDRMNTEAFF
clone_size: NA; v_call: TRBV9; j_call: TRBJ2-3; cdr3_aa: CASNGGGRNTQYF
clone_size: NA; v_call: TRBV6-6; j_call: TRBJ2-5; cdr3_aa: CASSPPVGHLQETQYF
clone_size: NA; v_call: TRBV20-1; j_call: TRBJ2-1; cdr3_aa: CSAREANEQFF
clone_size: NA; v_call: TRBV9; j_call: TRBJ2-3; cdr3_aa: CASSAGGTRGDTQYF
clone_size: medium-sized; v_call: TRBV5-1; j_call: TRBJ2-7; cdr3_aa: CASSLRTDRYEQYF
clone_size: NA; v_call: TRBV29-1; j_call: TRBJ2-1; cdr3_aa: CSVLGGTYNEQFF
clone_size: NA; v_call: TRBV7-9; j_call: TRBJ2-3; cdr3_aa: CASSLSPPDGTDTQYF
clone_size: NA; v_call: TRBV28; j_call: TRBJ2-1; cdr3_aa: CASSLLPSGSPNEQFF
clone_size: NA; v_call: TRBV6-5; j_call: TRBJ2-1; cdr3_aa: CASRLGGYNEQFF
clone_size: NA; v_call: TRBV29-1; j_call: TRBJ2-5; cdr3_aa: CSVRTVGETQYF
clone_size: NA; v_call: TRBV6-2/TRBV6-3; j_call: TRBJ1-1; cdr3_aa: CASMKTGGLNTEAFF
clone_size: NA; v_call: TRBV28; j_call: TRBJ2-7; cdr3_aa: CASRSRTGESYEQYF